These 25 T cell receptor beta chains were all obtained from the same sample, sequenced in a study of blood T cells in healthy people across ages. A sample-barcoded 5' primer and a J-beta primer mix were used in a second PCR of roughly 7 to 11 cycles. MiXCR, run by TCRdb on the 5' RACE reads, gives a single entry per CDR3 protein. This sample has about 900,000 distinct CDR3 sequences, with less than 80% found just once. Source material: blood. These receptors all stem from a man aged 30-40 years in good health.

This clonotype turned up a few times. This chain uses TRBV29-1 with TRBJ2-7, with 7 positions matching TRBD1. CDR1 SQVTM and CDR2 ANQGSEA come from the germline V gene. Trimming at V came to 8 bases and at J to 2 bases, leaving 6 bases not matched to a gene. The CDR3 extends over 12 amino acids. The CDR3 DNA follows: TGCAGCACATCGACAGGGACCTACGAGCAGTACTTC. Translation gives CSTSTGTYEQYF.

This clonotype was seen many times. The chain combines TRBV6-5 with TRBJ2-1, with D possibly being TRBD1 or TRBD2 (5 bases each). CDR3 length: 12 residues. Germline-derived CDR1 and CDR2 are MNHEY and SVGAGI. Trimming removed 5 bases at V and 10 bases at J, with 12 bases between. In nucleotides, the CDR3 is TGTGCCAGCAGTAGAGGGGTGAACGAGCAGTTCTTC. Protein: CASSRGVNEQFF.

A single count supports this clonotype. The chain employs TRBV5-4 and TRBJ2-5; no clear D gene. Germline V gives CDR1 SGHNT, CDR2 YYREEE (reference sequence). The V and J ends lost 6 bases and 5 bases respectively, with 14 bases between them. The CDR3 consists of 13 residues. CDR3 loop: CASTPELHETQYF. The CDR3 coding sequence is TGTGCCAGCACCCCTGAGTTGCACGAGACCCAGTACTTC.

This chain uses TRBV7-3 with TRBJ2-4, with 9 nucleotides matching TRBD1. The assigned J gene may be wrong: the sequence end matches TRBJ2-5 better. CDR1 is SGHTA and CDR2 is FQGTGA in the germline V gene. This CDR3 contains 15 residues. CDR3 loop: CASSLDRGEAETQYF. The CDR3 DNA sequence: TGTGCCAGCAGCTTAGACAGGGGGGAGGCAGAGACCCAGTACTTC.

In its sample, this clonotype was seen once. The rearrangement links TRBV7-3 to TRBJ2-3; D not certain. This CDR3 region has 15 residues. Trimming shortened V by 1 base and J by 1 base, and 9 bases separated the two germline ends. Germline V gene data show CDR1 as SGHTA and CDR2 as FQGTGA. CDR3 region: CASSLRPLGTDTQYF. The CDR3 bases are TGTGCCAGCAGCTTAAGGCCTTTGGGCACAGATACGCAGTATTTT.

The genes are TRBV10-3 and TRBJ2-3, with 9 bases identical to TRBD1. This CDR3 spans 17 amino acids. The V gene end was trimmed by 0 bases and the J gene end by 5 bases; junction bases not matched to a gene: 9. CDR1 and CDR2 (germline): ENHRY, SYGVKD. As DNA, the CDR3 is TGTGCCATCAGTGAGTCTAAACAGGGGGCCCCAGGAGATACGCAGTATTTT. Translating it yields CAISESKQGAPGDTQYF.

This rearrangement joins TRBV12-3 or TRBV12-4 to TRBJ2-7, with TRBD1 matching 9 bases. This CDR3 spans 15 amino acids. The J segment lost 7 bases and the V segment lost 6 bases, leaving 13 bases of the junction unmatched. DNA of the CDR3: TGTGCCAGCAGCCGCTCGGGACAGGGTAGCGGTGAGCAGTACTTC. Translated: CASSRSGQGSGEQYF.

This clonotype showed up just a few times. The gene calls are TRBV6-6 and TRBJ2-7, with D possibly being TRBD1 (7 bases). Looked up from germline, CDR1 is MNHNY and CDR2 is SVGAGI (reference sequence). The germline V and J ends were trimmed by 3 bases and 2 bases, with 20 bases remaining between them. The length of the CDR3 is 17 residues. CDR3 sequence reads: CASSYPTTGRQAYEQYF. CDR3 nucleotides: TGTGCCAGCAGTTATCCCACGACAGGGAGGCAAGCCTACGAGCAGTACTTC.

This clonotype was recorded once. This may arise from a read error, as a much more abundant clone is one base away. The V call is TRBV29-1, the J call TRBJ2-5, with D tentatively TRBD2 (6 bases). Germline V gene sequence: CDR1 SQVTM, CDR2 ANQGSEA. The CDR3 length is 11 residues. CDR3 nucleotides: TGCAGTGCGGGGCAGGACGGGACCCAGTACTTC. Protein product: CSAGQDGTQYF.

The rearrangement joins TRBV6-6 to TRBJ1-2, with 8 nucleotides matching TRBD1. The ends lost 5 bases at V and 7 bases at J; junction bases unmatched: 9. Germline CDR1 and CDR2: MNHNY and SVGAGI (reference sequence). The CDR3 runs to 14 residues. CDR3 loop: CASSPGGSARGYTF. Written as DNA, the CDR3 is TGTGCCAGCAGTCCAGGGGGCTCGGCCCGTGGCTACACCTTC.

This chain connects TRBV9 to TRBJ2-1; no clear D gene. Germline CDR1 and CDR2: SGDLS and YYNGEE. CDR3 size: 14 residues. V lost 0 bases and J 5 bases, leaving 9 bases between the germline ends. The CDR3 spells CASSVGTNHNEQFF. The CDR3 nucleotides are TGTGCCAGCAGCGTAGGAACTAACCACAATGAGCAGTTCTTC. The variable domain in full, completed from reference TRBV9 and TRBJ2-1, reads DSGVTQTPKHLITATGQRVTLRCSPRSGDLSVYWYQQSLDQGLQFLIQYYNGEERAKGNILERFSAQQFPDLHSELNLSSLELGDSALYFCASSVGTNHNEQFFGPGTRLTVL.

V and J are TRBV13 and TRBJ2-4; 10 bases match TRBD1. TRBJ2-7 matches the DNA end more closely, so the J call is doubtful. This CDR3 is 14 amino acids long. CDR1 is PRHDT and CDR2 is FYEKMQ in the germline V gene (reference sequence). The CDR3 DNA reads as TGTGCCAGCAGCCTTGACAGGGGGCACTACGAGCAGTACTTC. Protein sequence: CASSLDRGHYEQYF.

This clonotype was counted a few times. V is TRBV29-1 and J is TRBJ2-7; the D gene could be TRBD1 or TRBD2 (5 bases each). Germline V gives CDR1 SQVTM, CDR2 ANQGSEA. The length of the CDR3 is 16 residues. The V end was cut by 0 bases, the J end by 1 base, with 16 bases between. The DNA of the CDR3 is TGCAGCGTTGAAGATTCGGGGCCGGGGAGTTCCTACGAGCAGTACTTC. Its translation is CSVEDSGPGSSYEQYF.

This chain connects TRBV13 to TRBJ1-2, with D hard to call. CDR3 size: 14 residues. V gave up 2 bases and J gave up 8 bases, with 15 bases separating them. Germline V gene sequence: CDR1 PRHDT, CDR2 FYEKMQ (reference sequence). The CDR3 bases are TGTGCCAGCAGCTTATCAGGCTACACCGCGGGCTACACCTTC. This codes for CASSLSGYTAGYTF.

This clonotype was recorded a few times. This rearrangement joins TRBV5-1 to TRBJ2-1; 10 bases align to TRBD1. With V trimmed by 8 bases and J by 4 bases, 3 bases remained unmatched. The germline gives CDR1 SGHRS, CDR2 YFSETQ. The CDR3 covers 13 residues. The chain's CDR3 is CASAGQGYNEQFF. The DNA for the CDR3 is TGCGCCAGTGCGGGACAGGGGTACAATGAGCAGTTCTTC.

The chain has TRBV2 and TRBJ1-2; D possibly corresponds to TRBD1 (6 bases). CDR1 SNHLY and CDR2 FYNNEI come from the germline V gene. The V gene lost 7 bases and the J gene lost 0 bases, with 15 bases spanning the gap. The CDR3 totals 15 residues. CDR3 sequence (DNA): TGTGCCAGCACCGGGGGCAGAATATCTAACTATGGCTACACCTTC. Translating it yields CASTGGRISNYGYTF.

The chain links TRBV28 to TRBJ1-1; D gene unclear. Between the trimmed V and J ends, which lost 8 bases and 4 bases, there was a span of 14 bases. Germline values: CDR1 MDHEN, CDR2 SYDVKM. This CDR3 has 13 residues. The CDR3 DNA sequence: TGTGCCAGCCCGGAGCTGGAGGCCACTGAAGCTTTCTTT. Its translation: CASPELEATEAFF.

CDR3: CASSERGNTGANVLTF. DNA of the CDR3: TGTGCCAGCAGTGAAAGAGGGAATACGGGGGCCAACGTCCTGACTTTC. This rearrangement joins TRBV2 to TRBJ2-6; weak D call: TRBD2 (5 bases). There are 16 residues in the CDR3. Germline CDR1 reads SNHLY; CDR2 reads FYNNEI. V lost 2 bases, J lost 4 bases, and 12 bases lay in between.

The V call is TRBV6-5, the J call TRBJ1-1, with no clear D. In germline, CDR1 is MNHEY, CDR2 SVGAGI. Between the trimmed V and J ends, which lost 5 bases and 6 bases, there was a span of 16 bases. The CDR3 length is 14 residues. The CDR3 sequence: CASSPSTWTAEAFF. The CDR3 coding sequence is TGTGCCAGCAGTCCATCGACCTGGACTGCTGAAGCTTTCTTT.

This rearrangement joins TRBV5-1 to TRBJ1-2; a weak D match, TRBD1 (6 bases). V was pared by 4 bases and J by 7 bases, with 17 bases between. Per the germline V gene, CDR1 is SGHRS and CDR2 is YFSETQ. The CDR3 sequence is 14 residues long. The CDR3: CASSRTQGMGGYTF. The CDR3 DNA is TGCGCCAGCAGCCGGACTCAGGGGATGGGTGGCTACACCTTC. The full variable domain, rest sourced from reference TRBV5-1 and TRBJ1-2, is KAGVTQTPRYLIKTRGQQVTLSCSPISGHRSVSWYQQTPGQGLQFLFEYFSETQRNKGNFPGRFSGRQFSNSRSEMNVSTLELGDSALYLCASSRTQGMGGYTFGSGTRLTVV.

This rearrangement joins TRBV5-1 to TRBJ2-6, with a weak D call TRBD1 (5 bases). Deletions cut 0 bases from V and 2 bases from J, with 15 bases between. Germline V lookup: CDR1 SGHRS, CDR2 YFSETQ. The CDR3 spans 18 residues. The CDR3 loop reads CASSLADSLGAGANVLTF. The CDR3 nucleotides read TGCGCCAGCAGCTTGGCCGACAGTTTGGGTGCTGGGGCCAACGTCCTGACTTTC.

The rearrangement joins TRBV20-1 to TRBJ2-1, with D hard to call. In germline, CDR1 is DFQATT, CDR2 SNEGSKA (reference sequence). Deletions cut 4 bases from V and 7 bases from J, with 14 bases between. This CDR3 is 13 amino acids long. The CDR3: CSAMDPVGNEQFF. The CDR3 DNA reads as TGCAGTGCTATGGACCCCGTTGGGAATGAGCAGTTCTTC.

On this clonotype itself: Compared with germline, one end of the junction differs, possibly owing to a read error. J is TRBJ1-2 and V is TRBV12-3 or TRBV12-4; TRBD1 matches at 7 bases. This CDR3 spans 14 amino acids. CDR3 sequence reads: CASSKDRTNYGCTF. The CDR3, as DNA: TGTGCCAGCAGCAAGGACAGGACCAACTATGGCTGCACCTTC.

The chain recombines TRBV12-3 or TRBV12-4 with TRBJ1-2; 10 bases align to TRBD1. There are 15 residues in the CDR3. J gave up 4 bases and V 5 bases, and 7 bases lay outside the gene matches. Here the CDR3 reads CASSPWTGGLYGYTF. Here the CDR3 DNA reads TGTGCCAGCAGTCCCTGGACAGGGGGGCTCTATGGCTACACCTTC.

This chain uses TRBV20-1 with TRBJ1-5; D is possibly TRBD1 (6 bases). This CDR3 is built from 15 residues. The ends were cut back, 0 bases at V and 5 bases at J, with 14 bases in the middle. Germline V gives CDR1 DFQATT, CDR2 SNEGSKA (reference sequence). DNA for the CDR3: TGCAGTGCTAGAGATCCGACAGGTGGCCATCAGCCCCAGCATTTT. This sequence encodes CSARDPTGGHQPQHF.